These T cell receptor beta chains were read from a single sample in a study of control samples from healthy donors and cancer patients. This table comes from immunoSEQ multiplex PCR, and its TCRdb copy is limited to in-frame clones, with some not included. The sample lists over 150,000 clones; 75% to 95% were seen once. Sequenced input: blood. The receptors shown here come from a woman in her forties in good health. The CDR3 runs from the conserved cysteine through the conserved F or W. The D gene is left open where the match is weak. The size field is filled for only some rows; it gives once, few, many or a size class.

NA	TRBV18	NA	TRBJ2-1	TGTGCCAGCTCACCAACGGGGACCGGGGAGCAGTTCTTC	CASSPTGTGEQFF
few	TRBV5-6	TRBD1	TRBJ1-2	TGTGCCAGCAGCCCACTGGGAGGGGGCAATGGCTACACCTTC	CASSPLGGGNGYTF
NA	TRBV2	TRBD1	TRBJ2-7	TGTGCCAGCAGTGAGGGGGGACAGGGGTTACACGAGCAGTACTTC	CASSEGGQGLHEQYF
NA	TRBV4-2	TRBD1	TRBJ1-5	TGTGCCAGCAGCCCGACAGGGTTCACCAATCAGCCCCAGCATTTT	CASSPTGFTNQPQHF
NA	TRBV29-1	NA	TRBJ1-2	TGCAGCGTTGAGGCCTATGATAGTGGCTACACCTTC	CSVEAYDSGYTF
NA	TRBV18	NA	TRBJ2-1	TGTGCCAGCTCACCGGGGATAGCGGCGAGCTCCTACAATGAGCAGTTCTTC	CASSPGIAASSYNEQFF
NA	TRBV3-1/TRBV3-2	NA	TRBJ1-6	TGTGCCAGCAGCCGTCCTAGCTCACCCCTCCACTTT	CASSRPSSPLHF
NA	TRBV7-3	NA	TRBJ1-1	TGTGCCAGCCATAAACAGGGAGACACTGAAGCTTTCTTT	CASHKQGDTEAFF
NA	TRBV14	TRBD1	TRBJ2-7	TGTGCCAGCAGCCCCCCGGGGGACAGGGAAGGCGAGCAGTACTTC	CASSPPGDREGEQYF
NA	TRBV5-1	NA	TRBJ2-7	TGCGCCAGCAGCTTGTCCGGGGGATCCTACGAGCAGTACTTC	CASSLSGGSYEQYF
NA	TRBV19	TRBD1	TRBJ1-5	TGTGCCAGTACCCCTAGGATTCCGGACAGGGGACAGCCCCAGCATTTT	CASTPRIPDRGQPQHF
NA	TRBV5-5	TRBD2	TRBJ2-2	TGTGCCAGCAGCCCGTATAGCGGGGGGGTCTCCGGGGAGCTGTTTTTT	CASSPYSGGVSGELFF
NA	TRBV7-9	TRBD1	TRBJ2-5	TGTGCCAGCAGCTCCCAGGGGGCAGGGGTAACCCAGTACTTC	CASSSQGAGVTQYF
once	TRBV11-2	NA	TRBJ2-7	TGTGCCAGCAGCTTGGGGACCCGCTACGAGCAGTACTTC	CASSLGTRYEQYF
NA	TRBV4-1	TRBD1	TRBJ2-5	TGCGCCAGCAGCCAAGTAGGGGGCGTTGAGACCCAGTACTTC	CASSQVGGVETQYF
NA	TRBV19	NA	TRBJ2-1	TGTGCCAGTAGTTCCTCACTGGGGGGGGCCACCAATGAGCAGTTCTTC	CASSSSLGGATNEQFF
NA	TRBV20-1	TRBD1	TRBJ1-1	TGCAGTGCCGGGGACAGTTATGAAGCTTTCTTT	CSAGDSYEAFF
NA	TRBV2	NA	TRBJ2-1	TGTGCCAGCAATACGGTATCCTACAATGAGCAGTTCTTC	CASNTVSYNEQFF
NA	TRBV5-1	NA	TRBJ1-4	TGCGCCAGCAGCTGGGTTTTCCCTAATGAAAAACTGTTTTTT	CASSWVFPNEKLFF
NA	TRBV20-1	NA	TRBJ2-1	TGCAGTGCTAGCAATGAGCAGTTCTTC	CSASNEQFF
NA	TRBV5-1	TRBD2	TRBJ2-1	TGCGCCAGCAGCTTGTCTATCGGACTAGCGGGGGGGCAAGTTGAGCAGTTCTTC	CASSLSIGLAGGQVEQFF
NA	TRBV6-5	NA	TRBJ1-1	TGTGCCAGCACCCGGTTGACAGACACTGAAGCTTTCTTT	CASTRLTDTEAFF
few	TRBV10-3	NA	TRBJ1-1	TGTGCCGCCTGGGGGGCCGACACTGAAGCTTTCTTT	CAAWGADTEAFF
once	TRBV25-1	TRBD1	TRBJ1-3	TGTGCCAGCAGTGACTCGGGACAGGGAGCCAACACCATATATTTT	CASSDSGQGANTIYF
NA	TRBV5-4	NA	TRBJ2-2	TGTGCCAGCAGCTTGAACGGGGACACCGGGGAGCTGTTTTTT	CASSLNGDTGELFF
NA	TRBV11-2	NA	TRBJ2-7	TGTGCCAGCAGCTTAACAGAAGCCTACGAGCAGTACTTC	CASSLTEAYEQYF
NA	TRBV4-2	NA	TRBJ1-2	TGTGCCAGCAGCCAAGAGGCAGGGGTCTATGGCTACACCTTC	CASSQEAGVYGYTF
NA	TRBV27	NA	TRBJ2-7	TGTGCCAGCAGCGGGACACTATCCTCCTACGAGCAGTACTTC	CASSGTLSSYEQYF
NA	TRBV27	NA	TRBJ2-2	TGTGCCAGCATGGGGGATACCGGGGAGCTGTTTTTT	CASMGDTGELFF
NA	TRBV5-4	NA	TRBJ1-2	TGTGCCAGCAGCTTAGGGGTCGGGGGCGATGGCTACACCTTC	CASSLGVGGDGYTF
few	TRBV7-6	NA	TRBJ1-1	TGTGCCAGCAGCTCGGGGAGGCAGGGATGGACTGAAGCTTTCTTT	CASSSGRQGWTEAFF
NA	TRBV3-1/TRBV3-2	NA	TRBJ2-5	TGTGCCAGCAGCCCCTACGAGGGAGAGACCCAGTACTTC	CASSPYEGETQYF
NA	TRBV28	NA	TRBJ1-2	TGTGCCAGCCAAAGTAGAAGGGTGTACACCTTC	CASQSRRVYTF
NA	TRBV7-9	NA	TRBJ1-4	TGTGCCAGCAGCTTGTTCCAGGGCTTCTTGGATGAAAAACTGTTTTTT	CASSLFQGFLDEKLFF
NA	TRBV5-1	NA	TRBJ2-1	TGCGCCAGCAGCCCTGACAGTCACAATGAGCAGTTCTTC	CASSPDSHNEQFF
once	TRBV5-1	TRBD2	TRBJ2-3	TGCGCCAGCAGCCCGGGACTAGCGGGGGGCCGCACAGATACGCAGTATTTT	CASSPGLAGGRTDTQYF
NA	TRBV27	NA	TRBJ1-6	TGTGCCAGCAGCTTCATTGGGATGGAAGATTCACCCCTCCACTTT	CASSFIGMEDSPLHF
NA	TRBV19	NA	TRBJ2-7	TGTGCCAGTGGGGGGACGTCCTACGAGCAGTACTTC	CASGGTSYEQYF
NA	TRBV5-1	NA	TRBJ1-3	TGCGCCAGCAGCTTACCCACCCAGCGAAGGGCCGACCCACTCTCTGGAAACACCATATATTTT	CASSLPTQRRADPLSGNTIYF
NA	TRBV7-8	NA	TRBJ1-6	TGTGCCAGCAGCTTCTCCGAGAGCTCCTATAATTCACCCCTCCACTTT	CASSFSESSYNSPLHF
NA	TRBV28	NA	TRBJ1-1	TGTGCCAGCAGTGAGACCCCGAACCTAGAAGCTTTCTTT	CASSETPNLEAFF
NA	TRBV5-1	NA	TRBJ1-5	TGCGCCAGCAGCAGGGATCGCGGGGGGACCCAGCATTTT	CASSRDRGGTQHF
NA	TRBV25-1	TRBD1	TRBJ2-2	TGTGCCAGCAGAGGGACAGGGTGGACCGGGGAGCTGTTTTTT	CASRGTGWTGELFF
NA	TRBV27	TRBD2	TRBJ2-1	TGTGCCAGCACCCCTTTAGCGGGGGGGTTTTCCTACAATGAGCAGTTCTTC	CASTPLAGGFSYNEQFF
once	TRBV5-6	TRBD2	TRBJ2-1	TGTGCCAGCAGCTTGGAACTAGCGGGGGGGCTGGATGAGCAGTTCTTC	CASSLELAGGLDEQFF
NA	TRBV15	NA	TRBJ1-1	TGTGCCACCAGCTTGGGGTACACTGAAGCTTTCTTT	CATSLGYTEAFF
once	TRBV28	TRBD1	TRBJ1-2	TGTGCCAGCAGTTCTCAGGGGGACTATGGCTACACCTTC	CASSSQGDYGYTF
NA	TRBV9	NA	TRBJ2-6	TGTGCCAGCAGCCCTAGAGGCTCCTCTGGGGCCAACGTCCTGACTTTC	CASSPRGSSGANVLTF
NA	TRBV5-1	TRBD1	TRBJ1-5	TGCGCCAGCAGCTTGGGACAGGGCGATCAGCCCCAGCATTTT	CASSLGQGDQPQHF
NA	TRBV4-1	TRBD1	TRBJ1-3	TGCGCCAGCAGCCTCGGGACAGCTGGAGCTGGAAACACCATATATTTT	CASSLGTAGAGNTIYF
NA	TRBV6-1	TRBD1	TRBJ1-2	TGTGCCAGCAGTGCCGCCAGGGGGTGGCTCCTCTATGGCTACACCTTC	CASSAARGWLLYGYTF
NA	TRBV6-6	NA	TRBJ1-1	TGTGCCAGCAGTTTTCATCAGGGAGCTGAAGCTTTCTTT	CASSFHQGAEAFF
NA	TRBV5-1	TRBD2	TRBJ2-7	TGCGCCAGCAGCCCCCTCAGCGGGGGGTCGTCCTACGAGCAGTACTTC	CASSPLSGGSSYEQYF
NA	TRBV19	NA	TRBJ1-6	TGTGCCAGTAGTATCACTGTGGTTGGGGCCTATAATTCACCCCTCCACTTT	CASSITVVGAYNSPLHF
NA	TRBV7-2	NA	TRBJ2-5	TGTGCCAGCAGCTTAGCTGGTTGGGTGGAGACCCAGTACTTC	CASSLAGWVETQYF
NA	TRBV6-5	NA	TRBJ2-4	TGTGCCAGCAGTTCCAGAAACATTCAGTACTTC	CASSSRNIQYF
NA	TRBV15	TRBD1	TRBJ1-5	TGTGCCACCAGCCTGGACAGGGGTAGAGGTCAGCCCCAGCATTTT	CATSLDRGRGQPQHF
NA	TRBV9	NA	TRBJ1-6	TGTGCCAGCAGCCCCCGGGACGGAGTTAATTCGCCCCTCCACTTT	CASSPRDGVNSPLHF
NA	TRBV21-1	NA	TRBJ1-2	TGTGCCAGCAGTCAGAGGGGCAGGGTAGACTATGGCTACACCTTC	CASSQRGRVDYGYTF